This TCR beta chain was recorded in a study of blood T cell repertoires in COVID-19. Original handling: By means of reference gene primer amplification, nucleated cell counts were estimated. TCRdb keeps only in-frame clones here, not all; method: immunoSEQ multiplex PCR. Clone size and the V and J calls come from that table; the DNA yielded D and trimming. The table shows approximately 90,000 clones, with 78% occurring only once. The table lists this clone with a few counts. This TCR came from a man aged 65-85 years with COVID-19, enrolled during active disease. Input material: peripheral blood.

In DNA form, the CDR3 reads TGTGCCAGCAGCCTAACTACCGGGACGGGGGGGGAAAAACTGTTTTTT. It codes for CASSLTTGTGGEKLFF. J is TRBJ1-4 and V is TRBV5-4, with D possibly being TRBD1 (5 bases). Germline V gene sequence: CDR1 SGHNT, CDR2 YYREEE (reference sequence). Trimming removed 4 bases at V and 8 bases at J, with 21 bases between. The CDR3 contains 16 residues.